This T cell receptor beta chain is from a study of patients and donors after allogeneic stem cell transplantation. TCRdb called the RT-PCR reads again in MiXCR, with one record for every CDR3 protein. This table has about 110,000 distinct CDR3 sequences, 35% appearing once. Trimming stripped 5 bases from V and 9 bases from J, with 16 bases between. The CDR3 contains 13 residues. Germline V gene data show CDR1 as DFQATT and CDR2 as SNEGSKA (reference sequence). V and J are TRBV20-1 and TRBJ2-2, with a tentative D call TRBD1 (7 bases). The sequenced sample consisted of blood, either unsorted or a sorted T cell fraction (not recorded which). The sequence derives from a human donor who was either an allogeneic HSCT recipient or a stem cell or donor lymphocyte infusion donor (not recorded which). It is not recorded whose cells these are; they may come from a transplant donor. The CDR3: CSALPGGGRELFF. The DNA of the CDR3 is TGCAGTGCTCTCCCAGGAGGGGGCCGGGAGCTGTTTTTT.